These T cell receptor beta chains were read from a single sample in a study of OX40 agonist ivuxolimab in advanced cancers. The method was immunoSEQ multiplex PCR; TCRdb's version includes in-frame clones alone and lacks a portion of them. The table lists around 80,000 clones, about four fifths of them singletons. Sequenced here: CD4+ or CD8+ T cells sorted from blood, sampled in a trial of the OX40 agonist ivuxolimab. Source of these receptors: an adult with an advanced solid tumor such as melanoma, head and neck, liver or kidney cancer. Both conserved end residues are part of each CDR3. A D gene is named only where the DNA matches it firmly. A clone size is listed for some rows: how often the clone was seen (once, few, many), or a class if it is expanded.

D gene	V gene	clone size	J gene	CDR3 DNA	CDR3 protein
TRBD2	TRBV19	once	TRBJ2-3	TGTGCCAGTAAAGCGGGGGTGGGCACAGATACGCAGTATTTT	CASKAGVGTDTQYF
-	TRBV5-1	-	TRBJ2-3	TGCGCCAGCAGCTTCCGGGGTCTGGGAACAGATACGCAGTATTTT	CASSFRGLGTDTQYF
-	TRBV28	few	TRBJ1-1	TGTGCCAGCAGCCTTCACTCTGGGGCGGCCACTGAAGCTTTCTTT	CASSLHSGAATEAFF
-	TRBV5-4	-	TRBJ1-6	TGTGCCAGCAGCTTCGGCCGGACCCCTGGGACTTCACCCCTCCACTTT	CASSFGRTPGTSPLHF
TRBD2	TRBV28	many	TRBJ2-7	TGTGCCAGCAGTACCCCGGCGGGGGGTCCCTACGAGCAGTACTTC	CASSTPAGGPYEQYF
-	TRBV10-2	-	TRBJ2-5	TGCGCCAGCAGTGAAGGGGGGCTGGAGGAGACCCAGTACTTC	CASSEGGLEETQYF
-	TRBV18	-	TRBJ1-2	TGTGCCAGCTCACCAGACAACAGCCCCGTCTATGGCTACACCTTC	CASSPDNSPVYGYTF
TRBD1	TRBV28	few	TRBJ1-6	TGTGCCAGCAGTCAGGACAGGGCAGCCATTTCACCCCTCCACTTT	CASSQDRAAISPLHF
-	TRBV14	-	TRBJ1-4	TGTGCCAGCAGCCAAGTTTCCCCCACAGGGAATCATGAAAAACTGTTTTTT	CASSQVSPTGNHEKLFF
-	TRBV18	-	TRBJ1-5	TGTGCCAGCTCACCACAGTGGGGCAATCAGCCCCAGCATTTT	CASSPQWGNQPQHF
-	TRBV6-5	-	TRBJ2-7	TGTGCCAGCAGTTACTCAATGAAGGCCTTAGACTACGAGCAGTACTTC	CASSYSMKALDYEQYF
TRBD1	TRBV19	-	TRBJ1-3	TGTGCCAGTGTGGACAGGGCCTCTGGAAACACCATATATTTT	CASVDRASGNTIYF
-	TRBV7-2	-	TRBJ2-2	TGTGCCAGCAGCTTCACTCTCACCGGGGAGCTGTTTTTT	CASSFTLTGELFF
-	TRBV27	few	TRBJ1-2	TGTGCCAGCAGTTTATACCCCAGTGGAAACTATGGCTACACCTTC	CASSLYPSGNYGYTF
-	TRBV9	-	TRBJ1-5	TGTGCCAGCAGCACCCGGGACGGTAGGAATCAGCCCCAGCATTTT	CASSTRDGRNQPQHF
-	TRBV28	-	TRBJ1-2	TGTGCCAGCAGTTCTCCCTATGGCTACACCTTC	CASSSPYGYTF
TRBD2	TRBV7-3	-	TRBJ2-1	TGTGCCAGCAGCTTATCCAGCGGGGTAGGCAATGAGCAGTTCTTC	CASSLSSGVGNEQFF
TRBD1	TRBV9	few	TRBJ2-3	TGTGCCAGCAGCAGGGGGACAGGGGGCCCCACAGATACGCAGTATTTT	CASSRGTGGPTDTQYF
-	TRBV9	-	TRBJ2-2	TGTGCCAGCAGCGTAGGGCAGGGGACGACCGGGGAGCTGTTTTTT	CASSVGQGTTGELFF
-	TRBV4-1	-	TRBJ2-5	TGCGCCAGCAGCCAAGGGGGACTTGATAGGGGGTCGAAGACCCAGTACTTC	CASSQGGLDRGSKTQYF
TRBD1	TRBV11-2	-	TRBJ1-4	TGTGCCAGCAGACCTATTACAGGGGGCTCTGAAAAACTGTTTTTT	CASRPITGGSEKLFF
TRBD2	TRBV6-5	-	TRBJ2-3	TGTGCCAGCAGACGGACTAGCGGGTTAACAGATACGCAGTATTTT	CASRRTSGLTDTQYF
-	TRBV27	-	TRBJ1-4	TGTGCCAGCAGTTTATCTAGGGGTTATGAAAAACTGTTTTTT	CASSLSRGYEKLFF
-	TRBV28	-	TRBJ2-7	TGTGCCAGCAGTTTAGCCCAGATTGCCGCCTACGAGCAGTACTTC	CASSLAQIAAYEQYF
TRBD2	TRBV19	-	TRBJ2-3	TGTGCCAGTAGTATAGGAGGGACTAGCGGGGGCACAGATACGCAGTATTTT	CASSIGGTSGGTDTQYF
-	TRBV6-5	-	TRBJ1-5	TGTGCCAGCAGTTACTCGTCGTATAGCAATCAGCCCCAGCATTTT	CASSYSSYSNQPQHF